The source of this T cell receptor beta chain is a study of blood T cell repertoires in COVID-19. Background on the study: Sites across the United States, Italy and Spain contributed samples from acute and convalescent COVID-19. The analysed material was cDNA or gDNA that came from T cells, B-cell-depleted T cells, or PBMCs.

V lost 3 bases to trimming and J lost 10 bases; unmatched junction nucleotides: 11. This CDR3 has 16 residues. Per germline, CDR1 SGDLS and CDR2 YYNGEE. Authors' data handling: Amplification with reference gene primers provided the estimates of nucleated cell counts. The data were produced by immunoSEQ multiplex PCR, yet TCRdb's version contains in-frame clones alone and is incomplete. That table gives V, J and clone size, and the DNA gave D and trimming. This sample has roughly 92,000 clones, with around 91% found just once. The chain has TRBV9 and TRBJ1-6, with 9 bases lining up with TRBD1. The TCR originated in an elderly woman with active or convalescent COVID-19. The sample consisted of peripheral blood. The CDR3 DNA is TGTGCCAGCAGCGCCGGCCCGGGACAGGGAGACTCACCCCTCCACTTT. Translation: CASSAGPGQGDSPLHF.